The present T cell receptor beta chain was sequenced within a study of T cell changes during pregnancy in multiple sclerosis. Sequencing used immunoSEQ multiplex PCR; TCRdb keeps in-frame clones, though not all of them. In the table there are tens of thousands of clones, about 91% of which are singletons. CDR3 length: 12 residues. Germline loops: CDR1 SGHTS, CDR2 YDEGEE. The V end lost 4 bases, the J end lost 5 bases, and 9 bases lay between the germline ends. The sample consisted of peripheral blood, taken before pregnancy. This chain links TRBV5-8 with TRBJ1-1; D is undetermined. The TCR originated in a female donor with multiple sclerosis, enrolled in a pregnancy study. The CDR3 DNA reads TGTGCCAGCAGCACGTTGAGAACTGAAGCTTTCTTT. Protein: CASSTLRTEAFF.